The rows below give T cell receptor beta chains drawn from one sample of a study of blood T cell repertoires in COVID-19. The protocol was immunoSEQ multiplex PCR, while the TCRdb copy is restricted to in-frame clones and leaves out a portion. The data show 70,000 to 95,000 clones, about 82% seen once. Sample: peripheral blood. These receptors all stem from a human donor in a cohort sampled during active COVID-19. Both conserved end residues are part of each CDR3. Each record gives: D gene, V gene, J gene, clone size, CDR3 protein, CDR3 DNA. The D gene is left open where the match is weak. Only part of the rows carry a size: once, few, many, or a class if the clone is expanded.

>TRBD1|TRBV5-6|TRBJ1-2|-
CASSSGQGAHYGYTF
TGTGCCAGCAGCTCAGGACAGGGGGCGCATTACGGCTACACCTTC
>-|TRBV14|TRBJ2-5|-
CASSHTLKKGRKTQYF
TGTGCCAGCAGCCACACCTTAAAGAAGGGGAGGAAGACCCAGTACTTC
>TRBD2|TRBV5-4|TRBJ2-3|-
CASSLEWRGSTDTQYF
TGTGCCAGCAGCTTGGAATGGCGGGGGAGCACAGATACGCAGTATTTT
>-|TRBV5-1|TRBJ2-1|-
CASSIGGVYNEQFF
TGCGCCAGCAGCATCGGGGGAGTTTACAATGAGCAGTTCTTC
>-|TRBV19|TRBJ2-7|once
CASSIPGQGFYEQYF
TGTGCCAGTAGTATTCCTGGGCAGGGTTTCTACGAGCAGTACTTC
>-|TRBV7-9|TRBJ1-6|-
CASSLEGGAPLHF
TGTGCCAGCAGCTTAGAGGGGGGGGCACCCCTCCACTTT
>TRBD1|TRBV7-2|TRBJ1-1|-
CASSPQGGGDEAFF
TGTGCCAGCAGCCCCCAAGGAGGGGGCGATGAAGCTTTCTTT
>-|TRBV18|TRBJ2-3|-
CASSPQLDTQYF
TGTGCCAGCTCACCACAACTGGATACGCAGTATTTT
>-|TRBV12-3/TRBV12-4|TRBJ2-7|few
CASSLGRAYEQYF
TGTGCCAGCAGTTTAGGTAGAGCATACGAGCAGTACTTC
>-|TRBV7-9|TRBJ2-7|-
CASSFGGDYEQYF
TGTGCCAGCAGCTTCGGAGGGGATTACGAGCAGTACTTC